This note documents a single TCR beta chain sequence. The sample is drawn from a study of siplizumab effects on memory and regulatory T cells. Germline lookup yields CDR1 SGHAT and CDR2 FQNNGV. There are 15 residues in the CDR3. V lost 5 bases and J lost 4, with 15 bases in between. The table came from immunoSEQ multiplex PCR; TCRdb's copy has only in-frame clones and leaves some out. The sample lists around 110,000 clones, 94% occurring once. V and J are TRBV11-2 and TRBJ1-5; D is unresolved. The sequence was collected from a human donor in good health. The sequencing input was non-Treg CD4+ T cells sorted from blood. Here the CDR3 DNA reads TGTGCCAGCAGCCCTAGTCCAGCCCTGAATCAGCCCCAGCATTTT. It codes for CASSPSPALNQPQHF. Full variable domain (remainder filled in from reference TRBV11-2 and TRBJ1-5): EAGVAQSPRYKIIEKRQSVAFWCNPISGHATLYWYQQILGQGPKLLIQFQNNGVVDDSQLPKDRFSAERLKGVDSTLKIQPAKLEDSAVYLCASSPSPALNQPQHFGDGTRLSIL.